Shown below are 7 T cell receptor beta chains from a single sample sequenced in a study of T-cell reconstitution after alpha-beta-depleted transplantation in children (TCRdb year 2016). Per the publication, the treatment or condition label means: allogeneic hematopoietic cell transplantation with graft depleted of TCRalphabeta T cells and CD19 B cells. The method behind the library was PCR. The listed sequencing device is Illumina HiSeq 2500. To normalize quantification of the TCRbeta repertoire, the TCR libraries were built with molecular barcoding that relied on unique molecular identifiers. The public reads were reprocessed in TCRdb via fastp at Q25 and MiXCR, keeping in-frame beta chains. Identical CDR3 proteins give one entry, which carries the most common genes and DNA. Here the sample has roughly 400,000 distinct CDR3 sequences; 43% occur a single time. About 30% of the sample comes from the top ten.

Here the sequenced sample was PBMCs, taken before TCRalphabeta/CD19-depleted stem cell transplant. These receptors all come from a girl aged 2-10 years with aplastic anemia, due to receive a stem cell transplant.

Many counts were recorded for this clonotype. The chain joins TRBV11-2 to TRBJ1-4; maybe TRBD1 (6 bases). V lost 3 bases and J lost 6, with 17 bases in between. Per the germline V gene, CDR1 is SGHAT and CDR2 is FQNNGV. The CDR3 is 16 residues long. The CDR3 protein is CASSLGARQGHEKLFF. Here the CDR3 DNA reads TGTGCCAGCAGCTTGGGGGCGCGGCAGGGACATGAAAAACTGTTTTTT.

This clonotype showed up just once. The chain employs TRBV20-1 and TRBJ2-7, with D uncertain. This CDR3 is built from 12 residues. V was cut by 3 bases and J by 0 bases, with 6 bases left in between. CDR1 and CDR2 (germline): DFQATT, SNEGSKA (reference sequence). The chain's CDR3 is CSARINSYEQYF. CDR3 DNA sequence: TGCAGTGCTAGGATTAACTCCTACGAGCAGTACTTC.

Notes on this clonotype: Its ends do not fully match the called genes, so a read error is possible. The genes are TRBV3-1 and TRBJ2-3; TRBD2 aligns across 12 bases. This CDR3 comprises 19 residues. In germline, CDR1 is LGHDT, CDR2 YNNKEL (reference sequence). The CDR3 coding sequence is TGTGCCAGCTGCCAAGGAACGACCCTAGCGGGAGGGCCTATAGATACGCAGTATTTT. It translates to CASCQGTTLAGGPIDTQYF.

This clonotype has ten or more counts. The chain is built from TRBV20-1 and TRBJ1-5; weak D call: TRBD1 (5 bases). V shed 5 bases and J shed 5 bases, with 13 bases lying between them. This CDR3 comprises 13 residues. Germline CDR1 reads DFQATT; CDR2 reads SNEGSKA (reference sequence). The CDR3 sequence: CSAARWGDQPQHF. Written as DNA, the CDR3 is TGCAGTGCTGCCCGGTGGGGGGATCAGCCCCAGCATTTT.

The rearrangement links TRBV20-1 to TRBJ2-4; unclear D gene. V was pared by 5 bases and J by 5 bases, with 13 bases between. The CDR3 runs 13 residues. CDR1 is DFQATT and CDR2 is SNEGSKA in the germline V gene (reference sequence). In DNA, the CDR3 is TGCAGTGCTCCAAGGGATGCAGAAAACATTCAGTACTTC. Amino acids: CSAPRDAENIQYF.

V is TRBV6-2 or TRBV6-3 and J is TRBJ1-2; 7 bases align to TRBD1. This CDR3 has 14 amino acids. CDR1 is MNHEY, CDR2 SVGEGT, per germline. Losses at the gene ends were 5 bases for V and 4 bases for J; bases not matched to a gene: 7. The DNA of the CDR3 is TGTGCCAGCAGTACACGACAGGGCGGCTATGGCTACACCTTC. Its translation is CASSTRQGGYGYTF.

This clonotype was counted between two and nine times. The chain uses TRBV5-1 and TRBJ2-3, with 10 bases aligning to TRBD2. The germline CDR1 and CDR2 sequences are SGHRS and YFSETQ. V dropped 0 bases and J dropped 4; count of bases not matched to a gene: 8. The length of the CDR3 is 17 residues. Written as DNA, the CDR3 is TGCGCCAGCAGCTTGGAACTAGCGGGACGGTTGGCAGATACGCAGTATTTT. Translated: CASSLELAGRLADTQYF.